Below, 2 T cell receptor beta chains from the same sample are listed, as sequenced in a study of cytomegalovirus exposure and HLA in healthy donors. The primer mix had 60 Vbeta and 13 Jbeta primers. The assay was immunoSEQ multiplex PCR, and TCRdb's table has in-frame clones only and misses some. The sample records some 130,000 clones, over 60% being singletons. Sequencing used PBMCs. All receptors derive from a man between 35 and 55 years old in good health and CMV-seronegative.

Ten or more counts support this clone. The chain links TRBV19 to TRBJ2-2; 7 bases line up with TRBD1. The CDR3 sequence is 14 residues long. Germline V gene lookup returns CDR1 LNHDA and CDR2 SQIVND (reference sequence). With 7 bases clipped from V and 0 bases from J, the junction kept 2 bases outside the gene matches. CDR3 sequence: CASMDRTNTGELFF. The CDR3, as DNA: TGTGCCAGTATGGACAGGACGAACACCGGGGAGCTGTTTTTT.

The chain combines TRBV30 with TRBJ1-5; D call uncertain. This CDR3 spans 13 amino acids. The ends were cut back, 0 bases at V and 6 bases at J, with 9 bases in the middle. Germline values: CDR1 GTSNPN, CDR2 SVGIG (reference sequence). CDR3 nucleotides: TGTGCCTGGAGTGTAGGTGCAGGTCAGCCCCAGCATTTT. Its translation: CAWSVGAGQPQHF.